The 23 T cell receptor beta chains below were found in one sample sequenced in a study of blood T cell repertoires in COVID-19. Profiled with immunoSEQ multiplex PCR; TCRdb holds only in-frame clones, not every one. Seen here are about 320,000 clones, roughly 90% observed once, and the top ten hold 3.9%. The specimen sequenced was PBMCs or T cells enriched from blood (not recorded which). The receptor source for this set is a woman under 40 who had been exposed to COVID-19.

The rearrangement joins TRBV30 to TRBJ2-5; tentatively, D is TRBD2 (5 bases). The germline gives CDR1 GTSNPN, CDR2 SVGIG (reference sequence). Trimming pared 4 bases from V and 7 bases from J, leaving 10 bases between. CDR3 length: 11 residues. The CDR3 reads CAWNIGGTQYF. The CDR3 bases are TGTGCCTGGAACATAGGAGGGACCCAGTACTTC. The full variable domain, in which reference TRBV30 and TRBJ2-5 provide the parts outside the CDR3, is SQTIHQWPATLVQPVGSPLSLECTVEGTSNPNLYWYRQAAGRGLQLLFYSVGIGQISSEVPQNLSASRPQDRQFILSSKKLLLSDSGFYLCAWNIGGTQYFGPGTRLLVL.

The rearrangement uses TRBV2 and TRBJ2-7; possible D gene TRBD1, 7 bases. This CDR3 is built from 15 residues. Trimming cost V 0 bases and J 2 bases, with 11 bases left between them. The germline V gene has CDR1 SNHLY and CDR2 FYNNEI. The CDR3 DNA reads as TGTGCCAGCAGTGAAGCGGGCAGGGGGGCCTACGAGCAGTACTTC. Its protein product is CASSEAGRGAYEQYF.

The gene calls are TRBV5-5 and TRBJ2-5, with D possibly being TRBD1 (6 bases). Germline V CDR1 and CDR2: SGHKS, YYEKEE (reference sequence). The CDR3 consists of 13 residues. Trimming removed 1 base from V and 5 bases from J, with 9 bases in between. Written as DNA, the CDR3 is TGTGCCAGCAGCTTGACAGGGCGGGAGACCCAGTACTTC. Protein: CASSLTGRETQYF.

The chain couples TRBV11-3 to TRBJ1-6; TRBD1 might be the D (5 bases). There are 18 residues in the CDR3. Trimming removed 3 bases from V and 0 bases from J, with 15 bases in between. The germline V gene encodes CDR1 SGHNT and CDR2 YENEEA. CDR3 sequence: CASSFFWGGYSYNSPLHF. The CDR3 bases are TGTGCCAGCAGCTTTTTTTGGGGGGGATACTCCTATAATTCACCCCTCCACTTT.

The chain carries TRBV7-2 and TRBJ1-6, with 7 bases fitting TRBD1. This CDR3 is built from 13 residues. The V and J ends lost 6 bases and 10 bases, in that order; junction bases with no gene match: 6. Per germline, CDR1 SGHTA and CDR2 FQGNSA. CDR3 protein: CASSRDRGSPLHF. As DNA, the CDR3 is TGTGCCAGCAGTAGGGACAGAGGATCACCCCTCCACTTT.

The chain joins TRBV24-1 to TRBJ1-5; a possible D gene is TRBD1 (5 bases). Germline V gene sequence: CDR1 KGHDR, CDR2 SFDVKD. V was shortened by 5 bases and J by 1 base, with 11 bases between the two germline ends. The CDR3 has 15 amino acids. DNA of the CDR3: TGTGCCACCAGTGTTCAGGGTCTGAGCAATCAGCCCCAGCATTTT. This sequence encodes CATSVQGLSNQPQHF.

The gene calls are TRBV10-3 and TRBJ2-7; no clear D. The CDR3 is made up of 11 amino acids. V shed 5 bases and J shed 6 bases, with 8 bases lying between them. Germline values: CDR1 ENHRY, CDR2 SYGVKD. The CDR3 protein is CAISYDTEQYF. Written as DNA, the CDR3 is TGTGCCATCAGTTACGACACCGAGCAGTACTTC.

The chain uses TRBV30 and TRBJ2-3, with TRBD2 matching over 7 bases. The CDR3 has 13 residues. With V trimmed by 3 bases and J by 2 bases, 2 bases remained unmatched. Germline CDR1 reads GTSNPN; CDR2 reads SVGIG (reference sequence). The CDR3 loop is CAWSSGTTDTQYF. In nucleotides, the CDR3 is TGTGCCTGGAGCAGCGGGACCACAGATACGCAGTATTTT.

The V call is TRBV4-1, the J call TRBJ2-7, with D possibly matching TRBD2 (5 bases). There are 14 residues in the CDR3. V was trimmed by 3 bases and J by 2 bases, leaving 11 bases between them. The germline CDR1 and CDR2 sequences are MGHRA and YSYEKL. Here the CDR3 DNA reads TGCGCCAGCAGCCAGATAGCGTTCCCCTACGAGCAGTACTTC. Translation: CASSQIAFPYEQYF.

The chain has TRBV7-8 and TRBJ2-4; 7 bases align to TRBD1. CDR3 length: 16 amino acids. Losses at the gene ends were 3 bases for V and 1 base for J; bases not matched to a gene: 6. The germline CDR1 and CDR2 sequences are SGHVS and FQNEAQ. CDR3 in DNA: TGTGCCAGCAGCTTCGCAGGGGGTATGGCCAAAAACATTCAGTACTTC. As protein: CASSFAGGMAKNIQYF.

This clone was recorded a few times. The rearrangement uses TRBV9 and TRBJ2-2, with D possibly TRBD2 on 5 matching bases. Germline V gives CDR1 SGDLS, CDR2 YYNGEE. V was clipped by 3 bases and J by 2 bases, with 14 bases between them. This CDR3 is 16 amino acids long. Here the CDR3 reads CASSGLGRPNTGELFF. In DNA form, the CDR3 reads TGTGCCAGCAGCGGCCTGGGGAGACCTAACACCGGGGAGCTGTTTTTT.

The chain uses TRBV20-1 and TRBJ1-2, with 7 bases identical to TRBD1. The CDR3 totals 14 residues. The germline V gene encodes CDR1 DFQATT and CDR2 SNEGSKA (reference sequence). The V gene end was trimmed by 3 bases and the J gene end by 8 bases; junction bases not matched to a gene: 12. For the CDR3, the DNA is TGCAGTGCTAGTTTTATCGTTCGACAGGGCGGCTACACCTTC. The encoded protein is CSASFIVRQGGYTF.

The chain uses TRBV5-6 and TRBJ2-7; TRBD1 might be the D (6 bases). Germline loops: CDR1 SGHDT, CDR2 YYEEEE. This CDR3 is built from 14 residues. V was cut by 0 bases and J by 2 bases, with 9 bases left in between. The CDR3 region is CASSLVTGTYEQYF. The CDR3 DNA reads TGTGCCAGCAGCTTGGTCACAGGGACCTACGAGCAGTACTTC.

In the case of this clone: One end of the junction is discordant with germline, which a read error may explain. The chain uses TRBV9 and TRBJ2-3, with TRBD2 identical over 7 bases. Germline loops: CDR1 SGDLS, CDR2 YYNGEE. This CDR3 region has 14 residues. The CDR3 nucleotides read TGTGTCAGCAGCGACGGGGGGTACGCCGGTACGCAGTATTTT. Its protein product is CVSSDGGYAGTQYF.

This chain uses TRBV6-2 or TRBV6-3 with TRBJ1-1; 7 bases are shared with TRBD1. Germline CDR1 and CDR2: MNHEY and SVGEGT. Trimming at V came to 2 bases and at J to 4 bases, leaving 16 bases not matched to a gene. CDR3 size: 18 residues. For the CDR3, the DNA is TGTGCCAGCAGTTACCTTAGGTCAGAGGGGGCCAGGCGCACTGAAGCTTTCTTT. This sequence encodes CASSYLRSEGARRTEAFF.

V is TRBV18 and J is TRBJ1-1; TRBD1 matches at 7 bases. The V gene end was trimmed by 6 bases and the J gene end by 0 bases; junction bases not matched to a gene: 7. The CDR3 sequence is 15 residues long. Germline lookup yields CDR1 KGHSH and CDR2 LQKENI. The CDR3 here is CASSLGQVMNTEAFF. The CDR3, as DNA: TGTGCCAGCTCCCTCGGACAGGTTATGAACACTGAAGCTTTCTTT.

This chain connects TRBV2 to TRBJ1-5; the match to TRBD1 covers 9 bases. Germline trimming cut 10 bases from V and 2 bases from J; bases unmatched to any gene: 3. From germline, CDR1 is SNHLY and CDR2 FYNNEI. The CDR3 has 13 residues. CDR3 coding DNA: TGTGCCACCCGGGACAGGGGCAATCAGCCCCAGCATTTT. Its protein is CATRDRGNQPQHF.

In nucleotides, the CDR3 is TGTGCCAGCAGGCTAGGGACATCGGACTACAATGAGCAGTTCTTC. Translated: CASRLGTSDYNEQFF. This rearrangement joins TRBV6-5 to TRBJ2-1; perhaps TRBD1 as D (6 bases). The CDR3 spans 15 residues. Germline CDR1 and CDR2: MNHEY and SVGAGI. V lost 6 bases and J lost 3, with 15 bases in between.

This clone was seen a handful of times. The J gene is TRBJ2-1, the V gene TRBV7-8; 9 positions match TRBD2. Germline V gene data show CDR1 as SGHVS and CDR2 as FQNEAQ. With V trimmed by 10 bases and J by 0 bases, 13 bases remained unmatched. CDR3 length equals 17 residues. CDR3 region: CATFRLAGFSSYNEQFF. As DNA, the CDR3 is TGTGCCACCTTCAGGCTAGCGGGGTTTAGCTCCTACAATGAGCAGTTCTTC.

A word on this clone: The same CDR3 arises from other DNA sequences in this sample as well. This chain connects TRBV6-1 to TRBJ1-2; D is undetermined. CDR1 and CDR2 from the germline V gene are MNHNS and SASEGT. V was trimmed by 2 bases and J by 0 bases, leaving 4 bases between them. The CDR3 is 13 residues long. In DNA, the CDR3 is TGTGCCAGCAGTGAAAACTCTAACTATGGCTACACCTTC. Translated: CASSENSNYGYTF.

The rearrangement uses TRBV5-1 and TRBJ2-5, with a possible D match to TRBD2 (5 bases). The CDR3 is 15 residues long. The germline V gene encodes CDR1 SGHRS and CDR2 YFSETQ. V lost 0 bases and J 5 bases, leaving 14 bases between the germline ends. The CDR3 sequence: CASSLASRRGETQYF. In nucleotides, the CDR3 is TGCGCCAGCAGCTTGGCTTCCAGACGAGGGGAGACCCAGTACTTC.

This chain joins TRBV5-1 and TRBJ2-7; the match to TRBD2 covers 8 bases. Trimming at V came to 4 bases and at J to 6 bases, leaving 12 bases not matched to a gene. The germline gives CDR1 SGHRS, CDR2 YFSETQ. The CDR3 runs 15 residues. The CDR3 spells CASSQAGVGAGEQYF. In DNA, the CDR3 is TGCGCCAGCAGCCAAGCGGGGGTAGGAGCCGGCGAGCAGTACTTC.

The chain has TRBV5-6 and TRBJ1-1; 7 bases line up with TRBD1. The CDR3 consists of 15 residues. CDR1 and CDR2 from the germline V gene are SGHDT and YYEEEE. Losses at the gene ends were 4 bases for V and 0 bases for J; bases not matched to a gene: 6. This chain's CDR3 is CASSGKTGLNTEAFF. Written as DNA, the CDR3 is TGTGCCAGCAGCGGGAAGACAGGGTTGAACACTGAAGCTTTCTTT.